A selection of T cell receptor beta chains follows, all from one sample in a study of identical twins. Using its own MiXCR run on the 5' RACE reads, TCRdb lists one record per CDR3 protein. Of hundreds of thousands of distinct CDR3 sequences listed, 10% to 15% are singletons. These same records also appear under a second study, on yellow fever vaccine responses in identical twins.

Specimen: PBMCs. The receptors derive from a woman younger than 30 in good health. The CDR3 runs from the conserved cysteine through the conserved F or W. Each record gives: D gene, clone size, V gene, J gene, CDR3 DNA, CDR3 protein. The D gene is left open where the match is weak. Expanded clones get a size class; other rows say once, few or many, or leave the size out.

>TRBD1|many|TRBV27|TRBJ2-1
TGTGCCAGCCAAAATGACAGGGTCGGTTACAATGAGCAGTTCTTC
CASQNDRVGYNEQFF
>TRBD1|few|TRBV6-5|TRBJ2-7
TGTGCCAGCAGTTACGGGACAGGAGATTACGAGCAGTACTTC
CASSYGTGDYEQYF
>TRBD2|NA|TRBV25-1|TRBJ2-1
TGTGCCAGCAGTGAATTTGGGAGACTAGCGGGGGGGCAGTTCTTC
CASSEFGRLAGGQFF
>TRBD1|many|TRBV20-1|TRBJ2-1
TGCAGTGCTAGAGGCCAGGGGGCGGGGGAGCAGTTCTTC
CSARGQGAGEQFF
>TRBD1|few|TRBV27|TRBJ2-1
TGTGCCAGCAGTTCAAGGGACAGAGTGAACAATGAGCAGTTCTTC
CASSSRDRVNNEQFF
>TRBD1|many|TRBV5-5|TRBJ2-7
TGTGCCAGCAGCTTGTTGGGACAGGGGGCCTCCTACGAGCAGTACTTC
CASSLLGQGASYEQYF
>TRBD1|few|TRBV6-1|TRBJ2-5
TGTGCCAGCACGATGGGACAGGGGGCGGTGGAGACCCAGTACTTC
CASTMGQGAVETQYF
>NA|few|TRBV12-3/TRBV12-4|TRBJ2-4
TGTGCCAGCAGTCAAAAGCTAGTATTGAGCATTCAGTACTTC
CASSQKLVLSIQYF
>TRBD2|few|TRBV5-1|TRBJ2-7
TGCGCCAGCAGCTTGGAGATGGCTAGCGGGAGGGCCTTCTCCTACGAGCAGTACTTC
CASSLEMASGRAFSYEQYF
>NA|NA|TRBV29-1|TRBJ2-4
TGCAGCGTTGAAGATGGTAACTTC
CSVEDGNF
>TRBD1|few|TRBV2|TRBJ2-1
TGTGCCAGCAGTGAGGGACAGGGGCGCTACAATGAGCAGTTCTTC
CASSEGQGRYNEQFF
>NA|many|TRBV14|TRBJ1-4
TGTGCCAGCAGCCAAGATTGGGCGGGTGGTAAACTGTTTTTT
CASSQDWAGGKLFF
>TRBD1|few|TRBV10-3|TRBJ2-7
TGTGCCATCAGTGATATGGGACAGGTCTACGAGCAGTACTTC
CAISDMGQVYEQYF
>NA|few|TRBV6-1|TRBJ2-5
TGTGCCAGCAGGAGGAATAGGAGGGGGGATTGGTCCCAGTACTTC
CASRRNRRGDWSQYF
>NA|NA|TRBV29-1|TRBJ2-5
TGCAGCGTTGAAAAGGGGACACCCCGGGGAGAGACCCAGTACTTC
CSVEKGTPRGETQYF
>NA|few|TRBV20-1|TRBJ2-1
TGCAGTGCTAGAGTGGCAGGAGAATACAATGAGCAGTTCTTC
CSARVAGEYNEQFF